This TCR delta chain came from a study of gamma-delta chains in newborns, infants, children. At the level of the study: Polyclonal expansion of innate γδ T cells after birth follows microbial exposure.

TCRdb re-called the reads using CATT. The sample shows about 4,000 delta-chain clones, approximately 40% of them seen only once. CDR1 is GEAIGNYY and CDR2 is EKD in the germline V gene. V gave up 5 bases and J gave up 0 bases, with 16 bases separating them. This CDR3 has 18 amino acids. About this clone itself: With a much larger clone just one base away, this may be a read error.

V gene TRDV2 combines with J gene TRDJ3, with D unclear. The input for sequencing was blood, taken at week 6. The TCR sequence derives from a child who was a newborn, infant or young child, either healthy, febrile or measles-vaccinated (not recorded which). CDR3 coding DNA: TGTGCCTGTGGCACGGCCTGGAACAGCTCCTGGGACACCCGACAGATGTTTTTC. It yields the protein CACGTAWNSSWDTRQMFF.